What follows describes a single T cell receptor beta chain. The target of this receptor is not known. No much larger clone is present one base from it, and per-base qualities are unavailable. PBMCs were isolated by Ficoll-Paque density gradient centrifugation. The instrument given in TCRdb is Illumina NovaSeq 6000. TCRalpha and TCRbeta cDNA libraries were built by 5'RACE with constant-segment primers, adding sample barcodes and unique molecular identifiers. RNA was extracted from every sample with Trizol reagent. Library amplification was performed in two PCR steps, and a second sample barcode and Illumina TruSeq adapters were introduced in the second step. Libraries were sequenced on an Illumina NovaSeq with 2 x 150 bp paired-end reads. In the original analysis: Demultiplexing of reads and collapsing into UMI-guided consensus sequences were performed with migec v1.2.7. With mixcr v2.1.11, UMI consensuses were aligned to TRA and TRB V and J templates and assembled into clonotypes. A clonotype was counted as expanded or contracted only if both edgeR and NoisET called the change significant, with noise models trained on biological replicates. For edgeR calls, the thresholds were a false discovery rate-adjusted p below 0.01 and a log2 fold-change of 1. As an exploratory analysis of dynamics, PCA with hierarchical clustering was applied to max-normalized trajectories of the 1000 most abundant clonotypes. The CD4 or CD8 phenotype of responding clones was assigned using the separately sequenced CD4+ and CD8+ repertoires. TCRdb itself trimmed the public reads at Q25 with fastp, ran MiXCR and retained productive beta chains. Rows with a matching CDR3 protein are joined into one entry that keeps the most common DNA and genes. Clone size and V and J calls follow TCRdb, not the original study. This sample is represented by just over 200,000 distinct CDR3 sequences; around 8.8% of them were singletons. Of the sample, approximately 3.3% falls within the top ten clones.

The sample is drawn from a study of T-cell memory formation after mild COVID-19 (dated by TCRdb to the early 2020s). The study in broad terms: TCR sequence clusters from the two donors were largely donor specific. In a couple of donors, T-cell clones that expanded and contracted after mild COVID-19 were tracked by sequencing TCRalpha and TCRbeta repertoires over time. The cohort was made up of two young adult volunteers, one female and one male, who were previously healthy. The paper's findings and limits, for the study overall: SARS-CoV-2 specificity was not confirmed for the second-wave clones peaking on day 37. Some responding clones were found in pre-infection memory, which suggests that pre-existing cross-reactive memory T cells took part in the SARS-CoV-2 response. Clones contracting from day 15 to 85 had balanced CD4/CD8 phenotypes, while a second wave expanding from day 15 to 37 was biased towards CD4+. Contracting CD4+ clones were found mainly in CM and EM memory subsets, while CD8+ clones were enriched in EMRA. The study covered only a couple of mild cases, and larger cohorts including severe cases with pre-infection samples were considered necessary.

Per the germline V gene, MGHDK is the CDR1 and SYGVNS is the CDR2. Trimming takes 3 bases from V and 7 bases from J, and the germline ends sit 12 bases apart. The CDR3 covers 13 residues, taking in both the cysteine and the phenylalanine. The sequence is cut down to CDR3 DNA, 39 bases in frame from base 1. The chain is assembled from TRBV25-1 and TRBJ1-1; the D gene cannot be named for sure. Sequenced sample: PBMCs or a T cell subset sorted from them (not recorded which). The source is a man in his late teens or twenties who had mild COVID-19 (a few samples of this study predate the infection). The sample titles of this study are shuffled in the database, so cell type and time point are left out; the donor was told from shared clones. CDR3 region: CASSDYPAGEAFF. The bases read TGTGCCAGCAGTGATTATCCCGCAGGTGAAGCTTTCTTT.